This T cell receptor (beta chain) was observed in a study of naive and memory T cell subsets. General study results and limits: TCR counts from RNA may reflect activation-linked expression changes. Especially in CD8 cells, naive repertoires contained a few larger clonotypes, possibly CD45RA-re-expressing memory cells. Gini index rose across naive, CM, EM and EMRA in CD4 and CD8. Clonotypes are single alpha or beta chains, not paired receptors.

Germline CDR1 reads MNHEY; CDR2 reads SMNVEV (reference sequence). This CDR3 spans 13 amino acids. With 7 bases removed from V and 8 bases from J, the gap between germline ends came to 17 bases. Both TRBC1 and TRBC2 were covered by a beta constant-region primer of two equimolar oligonucleotides. Nested alpha and beta constant-region primers with the SP2 primer drove four PCR rounds on ligated cDNA. TCRdb re-called the UMI-ligation and nested PCR reads with MiXCR, one entry per CDR3 protein. The data contain roughly 100,000 distinct CDR3 sequences, about 11% of them seen just once; the ten biggest clones take up approximately 0.14%. As concerns this clonotype: Its target is unknown.

This rearrangement joins TRBV27 to TRBJ1-1, with D perhaps TRBD1 (5 bases). Sequencing was done on a sample of naive CD4+ T cells from blood. The clonotype originates from a human donor in good health. CDR3 region: CASTQTVLEEAFF. For the CDR3, the DNA is TGTGCCAGCACCCAGACAGTATTGGAAGAAGCTTTCTTT.